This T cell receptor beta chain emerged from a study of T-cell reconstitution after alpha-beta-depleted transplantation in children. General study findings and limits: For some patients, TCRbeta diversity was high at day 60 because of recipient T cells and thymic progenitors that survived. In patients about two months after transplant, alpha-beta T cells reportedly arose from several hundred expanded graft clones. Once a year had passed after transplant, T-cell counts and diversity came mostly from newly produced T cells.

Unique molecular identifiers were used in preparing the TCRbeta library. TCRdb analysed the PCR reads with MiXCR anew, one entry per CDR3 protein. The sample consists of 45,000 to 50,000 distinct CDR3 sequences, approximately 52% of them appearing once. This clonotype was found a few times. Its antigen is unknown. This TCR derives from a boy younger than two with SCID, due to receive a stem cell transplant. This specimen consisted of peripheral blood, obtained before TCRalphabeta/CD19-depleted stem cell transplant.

In nucleotides, the CDR3 is TGTGCCAGCAGCGGCGGATCTAGCGGGTGGGGCACCGGGGAGCTGTTTTTT. Encoded protein: CASSGGSSGWGTGELFF. The chain carries TRBV9 and TRBJ2-2, with 8 bases lining up with TRBD2. Trimming cost V 3 bases and J 4 bases; bases outside gene matches: 11. The germline V gene has CDR1 SGDLS and CDR2 YYNGEE. CDR3 size: 17 residues.